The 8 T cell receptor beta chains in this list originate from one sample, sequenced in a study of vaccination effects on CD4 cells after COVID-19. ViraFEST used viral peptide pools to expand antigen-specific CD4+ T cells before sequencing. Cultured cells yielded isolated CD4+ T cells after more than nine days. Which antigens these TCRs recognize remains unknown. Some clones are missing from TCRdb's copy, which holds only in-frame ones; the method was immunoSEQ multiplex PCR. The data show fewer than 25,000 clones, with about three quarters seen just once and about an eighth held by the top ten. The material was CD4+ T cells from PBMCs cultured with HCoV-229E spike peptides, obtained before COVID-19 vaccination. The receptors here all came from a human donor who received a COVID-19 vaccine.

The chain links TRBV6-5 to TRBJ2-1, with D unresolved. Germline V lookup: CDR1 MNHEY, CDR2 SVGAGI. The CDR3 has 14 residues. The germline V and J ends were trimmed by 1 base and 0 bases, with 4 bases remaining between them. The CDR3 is CASSYFNSYNEQFF. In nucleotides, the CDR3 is TGTGCCAGCAGTTACTTCAACTCCTACAATGAGCAGTTCTTC.

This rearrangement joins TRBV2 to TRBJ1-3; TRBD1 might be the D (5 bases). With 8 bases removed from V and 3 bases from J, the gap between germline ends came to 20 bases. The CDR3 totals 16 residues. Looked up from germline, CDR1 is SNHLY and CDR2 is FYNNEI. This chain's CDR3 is CASELTVTVGGNTIYF. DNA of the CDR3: TGTGCCAGCGAACTGACAGTGACAGTCGGTGGAAACACCATATATTTT.

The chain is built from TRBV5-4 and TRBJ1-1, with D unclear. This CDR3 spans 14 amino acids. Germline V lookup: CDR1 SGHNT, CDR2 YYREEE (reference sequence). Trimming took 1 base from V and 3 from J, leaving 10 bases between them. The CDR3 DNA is TGTGCCAGCAGCTTGTCCAATCAAGACACTGAAGCTTTCTTT. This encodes CASSLSNQDTEAFF.

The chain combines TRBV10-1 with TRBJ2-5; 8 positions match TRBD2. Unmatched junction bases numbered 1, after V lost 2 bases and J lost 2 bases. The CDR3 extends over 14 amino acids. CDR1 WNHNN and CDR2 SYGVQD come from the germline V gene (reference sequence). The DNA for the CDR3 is TGCGCCAGCAGTGAGGTAGCGGGGCAAGAGACCCAGTACTTC. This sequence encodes CASSEVAGQETQYF.

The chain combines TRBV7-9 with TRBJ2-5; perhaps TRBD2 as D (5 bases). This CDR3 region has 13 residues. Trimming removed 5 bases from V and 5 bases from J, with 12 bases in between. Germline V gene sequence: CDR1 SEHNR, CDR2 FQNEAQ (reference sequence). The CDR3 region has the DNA TGTGCCAGCAGCCGTACCGGGGTGGAGACCCAGTACTTC. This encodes CASSRTGVETQYF.

CDR3 sequence (DNA): TGTGCCAGCAGTGAACGTTATGAGCAGTTCTTC. This codes for CASSERYEQFF. The chain is built from TRBV6-1 and TRBJ2-1; D remains ambiguous. The CDR3 runs to 11 residues. Germline lookup yields CDR1 MNHNS and CDR2 SASEGT. The V end was cut by 2 bases, the J end by 8 bases, with 4 bases between.

CDR3 in amino acids: CASSQSGTGISGNTIYF. CDR3 bases: TGTGCCAGCAGCCAGTCCGGGACAGGGATCTCTGGAAACACCATATATTTT. The V call is TRBV3-1 (or the pseudogene TRBV3-2), the J call TRBJ1-3, with TRBD1 matching 9 bases. Looked up from germline, CDR1 is LGHDT and CDR2 is YNNKEL (reference sequence). This CDR3 has 17 residues. J gave up 0 bases and V 3 bases, and 6 bases lay outside the gene matches.

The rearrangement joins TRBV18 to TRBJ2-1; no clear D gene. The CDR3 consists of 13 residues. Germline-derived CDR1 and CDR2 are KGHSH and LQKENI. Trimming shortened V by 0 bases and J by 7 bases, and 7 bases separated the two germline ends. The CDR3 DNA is TGTGCCAGCTCACCACCGTCAGCGAATGAGCAGTTCTTC. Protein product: CASSPPSANEQFF.